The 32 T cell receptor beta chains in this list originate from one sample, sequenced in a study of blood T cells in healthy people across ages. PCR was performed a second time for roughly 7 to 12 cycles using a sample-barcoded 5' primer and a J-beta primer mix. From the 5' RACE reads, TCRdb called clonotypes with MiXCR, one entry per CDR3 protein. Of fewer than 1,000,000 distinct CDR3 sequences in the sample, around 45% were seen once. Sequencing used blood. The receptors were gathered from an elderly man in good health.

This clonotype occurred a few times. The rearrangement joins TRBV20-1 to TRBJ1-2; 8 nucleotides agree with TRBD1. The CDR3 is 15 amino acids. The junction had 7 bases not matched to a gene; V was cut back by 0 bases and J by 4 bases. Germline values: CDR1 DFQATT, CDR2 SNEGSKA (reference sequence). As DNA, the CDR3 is TGCAGTGCTAGAGAATCGCAGGGGGCTGTCTATGGCTACACCTTC. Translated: CSARESQGAVYGYTF.

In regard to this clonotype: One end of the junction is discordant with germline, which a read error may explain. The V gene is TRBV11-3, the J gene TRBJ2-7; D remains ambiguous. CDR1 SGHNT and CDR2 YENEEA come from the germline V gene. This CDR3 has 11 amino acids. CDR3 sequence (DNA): TGTGCCAGTGGCAGCCCGCACGAGCAGTCCTTC. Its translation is CASGSPHEQSF.

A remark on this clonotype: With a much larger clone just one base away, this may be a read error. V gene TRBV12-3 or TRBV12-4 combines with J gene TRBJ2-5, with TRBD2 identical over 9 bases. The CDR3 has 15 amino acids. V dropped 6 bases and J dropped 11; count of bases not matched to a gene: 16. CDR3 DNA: TGTGCCAGCAGATTAAATGCGGGAGGGGGCAATGAGCAGTACTTC. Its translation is CASRLNAGGGNEQYF.

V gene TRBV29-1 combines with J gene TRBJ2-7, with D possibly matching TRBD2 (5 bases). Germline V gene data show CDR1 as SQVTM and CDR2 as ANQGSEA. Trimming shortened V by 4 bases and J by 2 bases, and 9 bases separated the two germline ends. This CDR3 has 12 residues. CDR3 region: CSVASGTYEQYF. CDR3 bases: TGCAGCGTTGCCAGCGGTACCTACGAGCAGTACTTC.

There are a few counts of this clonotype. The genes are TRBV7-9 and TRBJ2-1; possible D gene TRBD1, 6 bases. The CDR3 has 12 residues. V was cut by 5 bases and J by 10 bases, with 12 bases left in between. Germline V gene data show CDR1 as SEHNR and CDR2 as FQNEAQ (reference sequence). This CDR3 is CASSNDRWEQFF. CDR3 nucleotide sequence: TGTGCCAGCAGCAATGACAGGTGGGAGCAGTTCTTC.

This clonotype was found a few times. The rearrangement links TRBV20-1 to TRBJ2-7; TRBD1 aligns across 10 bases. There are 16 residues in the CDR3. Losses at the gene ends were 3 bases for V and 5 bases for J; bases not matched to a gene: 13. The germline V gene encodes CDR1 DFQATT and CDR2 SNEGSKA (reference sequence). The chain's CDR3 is CSASYRRGQGSDEQYF. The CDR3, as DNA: TGCAGTGCTAGCTACCGGCGGGGACAGGGGAGCGACGAGCAGTACTTC.

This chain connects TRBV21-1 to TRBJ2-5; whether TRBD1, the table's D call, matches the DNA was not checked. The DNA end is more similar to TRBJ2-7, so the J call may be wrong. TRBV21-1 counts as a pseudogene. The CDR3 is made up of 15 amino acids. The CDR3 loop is CASSKAWGREYEQYF. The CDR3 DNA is TGTGCCAGCAGCAAAGCGTGGGGGCGGGAGTACGAGCAGTACTTC.

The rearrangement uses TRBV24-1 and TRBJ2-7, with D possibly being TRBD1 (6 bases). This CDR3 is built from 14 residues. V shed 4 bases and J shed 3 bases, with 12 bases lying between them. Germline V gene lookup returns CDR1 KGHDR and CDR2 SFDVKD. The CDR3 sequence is CATSENRAGYEQYF. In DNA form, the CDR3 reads TGTGCCACCAGTGAAAACAGGGCAGGCTACGAGCAGTACTTC.

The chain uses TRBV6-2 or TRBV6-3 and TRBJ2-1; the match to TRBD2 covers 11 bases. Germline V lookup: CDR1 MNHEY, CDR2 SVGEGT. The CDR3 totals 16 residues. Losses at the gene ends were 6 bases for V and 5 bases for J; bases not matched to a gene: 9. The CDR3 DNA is TGTGCCAGCAGGGATCTAGCGGGAGGTCCCCACAATGAGCAGTTCTTC. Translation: CASRDLAGGPHNEQFF.

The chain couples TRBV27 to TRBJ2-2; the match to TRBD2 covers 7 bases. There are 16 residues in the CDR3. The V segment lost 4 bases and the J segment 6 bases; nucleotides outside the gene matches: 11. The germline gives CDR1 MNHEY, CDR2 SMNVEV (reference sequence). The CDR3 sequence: CASSSSAGSGAGELFF. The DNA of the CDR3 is TGTGCCAGCAGTTCGTCAGCGGGGAGCGGTGCCGGGGAGCTGTTTTTT.

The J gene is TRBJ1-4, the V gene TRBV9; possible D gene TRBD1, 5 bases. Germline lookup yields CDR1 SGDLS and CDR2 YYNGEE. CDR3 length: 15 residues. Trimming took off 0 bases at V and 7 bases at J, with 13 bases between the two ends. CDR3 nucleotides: TGTGCCAGCAGCGTAGAAGGGGAGTGGAGTGAAAAACTGTTTTTT. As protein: CASSVEGEWSEKLFF.

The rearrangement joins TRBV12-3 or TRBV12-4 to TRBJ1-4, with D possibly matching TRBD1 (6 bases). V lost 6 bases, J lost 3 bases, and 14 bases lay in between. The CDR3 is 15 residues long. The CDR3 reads CASSLQGHANEKLFF. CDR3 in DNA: TGTGCCAGCAGCCTACAGGGACACGCTAATGAAAAACTGTTTTTT.

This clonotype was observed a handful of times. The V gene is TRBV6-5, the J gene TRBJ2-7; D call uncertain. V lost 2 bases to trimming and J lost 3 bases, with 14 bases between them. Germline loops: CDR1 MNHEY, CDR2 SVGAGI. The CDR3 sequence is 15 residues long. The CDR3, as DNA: TGTGCCAGCAGTTACGCATACTCACCCGACTACGAGCAGTACTTC. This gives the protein CASSYAYSPDYEQYF.

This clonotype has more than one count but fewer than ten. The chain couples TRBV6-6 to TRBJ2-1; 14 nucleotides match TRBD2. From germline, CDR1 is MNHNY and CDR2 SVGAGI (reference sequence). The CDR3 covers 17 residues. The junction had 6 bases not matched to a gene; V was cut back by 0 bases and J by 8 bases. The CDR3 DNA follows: TGTGCCAGCAGTTACTCCGGACTAGCGGGAGGAATAGATGAGCAGTTCTTC. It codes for CASSYSGLAGGIDEQFF.

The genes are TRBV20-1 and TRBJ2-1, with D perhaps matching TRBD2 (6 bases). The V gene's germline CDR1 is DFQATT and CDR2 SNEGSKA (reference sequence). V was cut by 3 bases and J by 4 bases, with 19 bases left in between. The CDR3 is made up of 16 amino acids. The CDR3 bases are TGCAGTGCTAGCGGGAGAAGGACCAACCCGTACAATGAGCAGTTCTTC. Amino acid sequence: CSASGRRTNPYNEQFF.

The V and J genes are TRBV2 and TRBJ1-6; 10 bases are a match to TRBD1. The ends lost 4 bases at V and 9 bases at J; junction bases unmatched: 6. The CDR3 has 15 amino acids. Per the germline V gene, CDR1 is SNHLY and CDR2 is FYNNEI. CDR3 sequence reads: CASSAAGQGISPLHF. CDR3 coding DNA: TGTGCCAGCAGTGCAGCGGGACAGGGGATTTCACCCCTCCACTTT.

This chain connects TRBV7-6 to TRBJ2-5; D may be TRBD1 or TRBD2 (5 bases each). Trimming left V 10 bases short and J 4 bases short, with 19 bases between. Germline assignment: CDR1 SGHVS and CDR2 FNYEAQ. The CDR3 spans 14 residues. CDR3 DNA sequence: TGTGCCAACAGTCGGGACCAGGGTAGAGAGACCCAGTACTTC. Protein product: CANSRDQGRETQYF.

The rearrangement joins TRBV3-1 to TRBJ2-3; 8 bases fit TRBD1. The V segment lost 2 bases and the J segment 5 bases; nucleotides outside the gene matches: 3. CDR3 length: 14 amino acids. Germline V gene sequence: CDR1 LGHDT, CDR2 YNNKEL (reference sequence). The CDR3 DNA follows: TGTGCCAGCAGCCAACAGGGGACAGGAGATACGCAGTATTTT. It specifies CASSQQGTGDTQYF.

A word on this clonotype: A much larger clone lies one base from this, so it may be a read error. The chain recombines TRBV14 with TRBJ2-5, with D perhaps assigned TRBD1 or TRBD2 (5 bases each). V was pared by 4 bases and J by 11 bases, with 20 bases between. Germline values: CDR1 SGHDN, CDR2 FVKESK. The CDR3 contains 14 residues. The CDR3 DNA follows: TGTGCCAGCAGCCTTTGGGGCAGGGAGAATGAGCAGTACTTC. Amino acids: CASSLWGRENEQYF.

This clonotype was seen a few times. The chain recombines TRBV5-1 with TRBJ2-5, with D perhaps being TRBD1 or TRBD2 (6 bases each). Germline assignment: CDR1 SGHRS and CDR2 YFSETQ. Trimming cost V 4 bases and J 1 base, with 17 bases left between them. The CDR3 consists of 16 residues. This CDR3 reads CASSQRVDRSQETQYF. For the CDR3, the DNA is TGCGCCAGCAGCCAGCGGGTCGACAGGAGCCAAGAGACCCAGTACTTC. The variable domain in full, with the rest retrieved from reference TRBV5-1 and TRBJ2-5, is KAGVTQTPRYLIKTRGQQVTLSCSPISGHRSVSWYQQTPGQGLQFLFEYFSETQRNKGNFPGRFSGRQFSNSRSEMNVSTLELGDSALYLCASSQRVDRSQETQYFGPGTRLLVL.

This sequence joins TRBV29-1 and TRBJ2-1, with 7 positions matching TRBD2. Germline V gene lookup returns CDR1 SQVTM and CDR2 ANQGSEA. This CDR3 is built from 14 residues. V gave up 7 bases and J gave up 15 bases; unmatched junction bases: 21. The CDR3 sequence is CSASMGGLKLAAFF. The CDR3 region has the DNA TGCAGCGCTTCCATGGGGGGTCTTAAGCTAGCGGCGTTCTTC.

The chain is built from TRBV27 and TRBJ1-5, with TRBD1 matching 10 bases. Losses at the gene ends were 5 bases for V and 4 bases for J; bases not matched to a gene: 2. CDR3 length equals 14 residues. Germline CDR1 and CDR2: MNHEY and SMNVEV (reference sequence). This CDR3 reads CASSTDRGNQPQHF. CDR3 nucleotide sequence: TGTGCCAGCAGTACGGACAGGGGGAATCAGCCCCAGCATTTT.

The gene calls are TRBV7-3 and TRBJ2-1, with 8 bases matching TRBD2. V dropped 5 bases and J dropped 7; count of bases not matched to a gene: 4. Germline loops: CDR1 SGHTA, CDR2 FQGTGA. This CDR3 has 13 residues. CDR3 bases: TGTGCCAGCAGCGCCGGGACTAGAAATGAGCAGTTCTTC. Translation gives CASSAGTRNEQFF. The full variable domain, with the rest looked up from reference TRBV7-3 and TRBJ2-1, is GAGVSQTPSNKVTEKGKYVELRCDPISGHTALYWYRQSLGQGPEFLIYFQGTGAADDSGLPNDRFFAVRPEGSVSTLKIQRTERGDSAVYLCASSAGTRNEQFFGPGTRLTVL.

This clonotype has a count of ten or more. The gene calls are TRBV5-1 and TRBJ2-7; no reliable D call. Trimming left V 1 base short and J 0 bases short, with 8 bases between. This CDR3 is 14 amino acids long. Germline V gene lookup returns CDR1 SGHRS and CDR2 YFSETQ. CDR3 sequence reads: CASSLQPSSYEQYF. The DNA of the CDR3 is TGCGCCAGCAGCTTGCAGCCCAGCTCCTACGAGCAGTACTTC.

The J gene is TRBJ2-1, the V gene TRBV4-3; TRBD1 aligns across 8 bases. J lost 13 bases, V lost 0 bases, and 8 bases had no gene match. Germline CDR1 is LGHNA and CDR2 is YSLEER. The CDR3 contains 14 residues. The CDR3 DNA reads TGCGCCAGCAGCCAAGATTCAGGGGGCGCAATCCAGTTCTTC. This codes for CASSQDSGGAIQFF.

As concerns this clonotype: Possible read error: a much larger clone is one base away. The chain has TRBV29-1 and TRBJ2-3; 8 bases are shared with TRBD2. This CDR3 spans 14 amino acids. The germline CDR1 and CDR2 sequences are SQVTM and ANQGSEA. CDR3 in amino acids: CSVCPGLVPDTRYF. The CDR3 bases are TGCAGCGTTTGCCCGGGACTAGTCCCAGATACGCGGTATTTT.

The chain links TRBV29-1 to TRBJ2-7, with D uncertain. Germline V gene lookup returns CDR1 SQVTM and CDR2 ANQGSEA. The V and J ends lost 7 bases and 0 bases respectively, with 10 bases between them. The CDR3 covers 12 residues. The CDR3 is CSGQSNSYEQYF. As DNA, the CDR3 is TGCAGCGGTCAGAGTAACTCCTACGAGCAGTACTTC.

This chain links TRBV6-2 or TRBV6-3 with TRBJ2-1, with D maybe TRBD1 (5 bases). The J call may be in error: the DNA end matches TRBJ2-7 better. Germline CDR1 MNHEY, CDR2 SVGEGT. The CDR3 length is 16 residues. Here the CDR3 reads CASSPTTAGSYNEQYF. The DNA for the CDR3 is TGTGCCAGCAGCCCGACGACAGCCGGCTCCTACAATGAGCAGTACTTC.

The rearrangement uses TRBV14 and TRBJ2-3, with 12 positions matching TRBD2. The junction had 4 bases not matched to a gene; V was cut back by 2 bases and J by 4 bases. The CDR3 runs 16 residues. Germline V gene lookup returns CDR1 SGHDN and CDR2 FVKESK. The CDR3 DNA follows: TGTGCCAGCAGCCAACTCGGACTAGCGGGATCAGATACGCAGTATTTT. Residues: CASSQLGLAGSDTQYF.

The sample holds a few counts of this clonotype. The CDR3, as DNA: TGTGCCAGCAGCAAGAATCCGGGACTAGCGGGTGGCGAGCAGTACTTC. Amino acid sequence: CASSKNPGLAGGEQYF. The gene calls are TRBV5-5 and TRBJ2-5, with TRBD2 matching over 12 bases. The better agreement between TRBJ2-7 and the DNA end casts doubt on the J call. CDR3 length: 16 amino acids. Germline V CDR1 and CDR2: SGHKS, YYEKEE (reference sequence).

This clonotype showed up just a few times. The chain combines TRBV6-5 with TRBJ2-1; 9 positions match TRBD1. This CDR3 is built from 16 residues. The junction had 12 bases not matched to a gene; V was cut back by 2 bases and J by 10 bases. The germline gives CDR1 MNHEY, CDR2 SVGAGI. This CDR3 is CASSYDGGQGSREQFF. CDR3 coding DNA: TGTGCCAGCAGTTACGATGGGGGACAGGGCTCAAGGGAGCAGTTCTTC.

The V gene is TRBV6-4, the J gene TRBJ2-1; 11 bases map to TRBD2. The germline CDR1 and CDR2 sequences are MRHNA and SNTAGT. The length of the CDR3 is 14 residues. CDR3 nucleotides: TGTGTCAGGGTAGCGGGAGGGCCCTGCAATGAGCAGTTCTTC. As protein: CVRVAGGPCNEQFF.